These 24 T cell receptor beta chains share one sample of origin, sequenced in a study of beta chain features in type 1 diabetes. As every portion of the isolated RNA was reverse transcribed, the sequencing read expressed TCRB transcripts. The method was immunoSEQ multiplex PCR; TCRdb's version includes in-frame clones alone and lacks a portion of them. The sample includes about 930,000 clones, roughly a sixth seen only once; the top ten take 0.02% to 0.025%. The sequencing sample was made of naive CD4+ T cells from blood. The receptors shown here come from a woman between 18 and 29 years old in good health.

The chain employs TRBV6-5 and TRBJ1-2; D remains ambiguous. V lost 2 bases to trimming and J lost 1 base, with 5 bases between them. The germline gives CDR1 MNHEY, CDR2 SVGAGI. The CDR3 consists of 13 residues. The CDR3 here is CASSYGDNYGYTF. In nucleotides, the CDR3 is TGTGCCAGCAGTTACGGGGATAACTATGGCTACACCTTC.

This clone was found a few times. The rearrangement links TRBV5-1 to TRBJ2-7; 9 bases agree with TRBD2. CDR1 and CDR2 (germline): SGHRS, YFSETQ. The trim removed 0 bases at V and 3 bases at J, leaving 1 base unmatched. The CDR3 contains 14 residues. CDR3: CASSLELAGYEQYF. The CDR3, as DNA: TGCGCCAGCAGCTTGGAACTAGCGGGCTACGAGCAGTACTTC.

This sequence joins TRBV6-5 and TRBJ2-1; TRBD2 agrees at 11 bases. Germline-derived CDR1 and CDR2 are MNHEY and SVGAGI. With V trimmed by 3 bases and J by 8 bases, 9 bases remained unmatched. The CDR3 is made up of 16 amino acids. The CDR3 sequence: CASSYQVGLAVDEQFF. The CDR3 coding sequence is TGTGCCAGCAGTTATCAGGTGGGACTAGCGGTCGATGAGCAGTTCTTC.

This sequence joins TRBV7-9 and TRBJ2-5, with D perhaps being TRBD1 or TRBD2 (5 bases each). V lost 4 bases, J lost 4 bases, and 10 bases lay in between. Germline V lookup: CDR1 SEHNR, CDR2 FQNEAQ (reference sequence). The CDR3 is 13 residues long. The CDR3 nucleotides are TGTGCCAGCAGCTGGGGACCCCCAGAGACCCAGTACTTC. It yields the protein CASSWGPPETQYF.

This clone was picked up a small number of times. The rearrangement links TRBV27 to TRBJ2-4; D might be TRBD1 or TRBD2, each matching 5 bases. V lost 6 bases and J lost 6, with 15 bases in between. Germline loops: CDR1 MNHEY, CDR2 SMNVEV (reference sequence). The CDR3 runs 14 residues. The CDR3 DNA reads TGTGCCAGCAGGGAAGGGACGGCTTCAAACATTCAGTACTTC. Protein sequence: CASREGTASNIQYF.

V gene TRBV10-3 combines with J gene TRBJ2-5, with 8 nucleotides matching TRBD1. J was trimmed by 2 bases and V by 4 bases; bases with no gene match: 3. Germline values: CDR1 ENHRY, CDR2 SYGVKD. The CDR3 is 14 amino acids. The DNA of the CDR3 is TGTGCCATCAGTGCTCACAGGGGGCAAGAGACCCAGTACTTC. Amino acids: CAISAHRGQETQYF.

The chain employs TRBV5-1 and TRBJ2-1, with D maybe TRBD2 (7 bases). In germline, CDR1 is SGHRS, CDR2 YFSETQ. The V end lost 1 base, the J end lost 10 bases, and 15 bases lay between the germline ends. The CDR3 is 14 amino acids. CDR3 coding DNA: TGCGCCAGCAGCTTGACCAAAACGGGGGGCGAGCAGTTCTTC. It codes for CASSLTKTGGEQFF.

This chain joins TRBV28 and TRBJ2-1, with TRBD1 matching 8 bases. The junction had 9 bases not matched to a gene; V was cut back by 7 bases and J by 1 base. The germline V gene encodes CDR1 MDHEN and CDR2 SYDVKM. The CDR3 runs to 16 residues. This CDR3 reads CASTPQGVNSYNEQFF. CDR3 coding DNA: TGTGCCAGCACGCCACAGGGGGTGAATTCCTACAATGAGCAGTTCTTC.

This clone occurred a few times. This sequence joins TRBV11-1 and TRBJ2-1; perhaps TRBD1 as D (6 bases). The V end was cut by 8 bases, the J end by 0 bases, with 17 bases between. Germline-derived CDR1 and CDR2 are SGHAT and FQDESV (reference sequence). The CDR3 runs to 16 residues. The DNA for the CDR3 is TGTGCCAGCGGGCGACAGGACAGAAGCTCCTACAATGAGCAGTTCTTC. Translating it yields CASGRQDRSSYNEQFF.

In its sample, this clone was seen a few times. The rearrangement links TRBV7-3 to TRBJ1-1, with 8 bases matching TRBD1. V shed 2 bases, J shed 5 bases, and the junction held 4 bases outside the gene matches. In germline, CDR1 is SGHTA, CDR2 FQGTGA. The CDR3 length is 14 residues. CDR3 bases: TGTGCCAGCAGCTTACAGGGGGCTGGGACTGAAGCTTTCTTT. Its translation is CASSLQGAGTEAFF.

The chain uses TRBV28 and TRBJ1-2; the D is unclear. Trimming took off 1 base at V and 4 bases at J, with 16 bases between the two ends. Germline V gene sequence: CDR1 MDHEN, CDR2 SYDVKM. There are 16 residues in the CDR3. CDR3 loop: CASSLLFGQSPYGYTF. CDR3 coding DNA: TGTGCCAGCAGTTTATTGTTCGGGCAGTCCCCCTATGGCTACACCTTC.

This clone was seen a few times. The rearrangement uses TRBV5-1 and TRBJ2-7; D remains unclear. Germline lookup yields CDR1 SGHRS and CDR2 YFSETQ. Trimming shortened V by 4 bases and J by 2 bases, and 13 bases separated the two germline ends. CDR3 length equals 14 residues. CDR3 protein: CASSQAPQTYEQYF. For the CDR3, the DNA is TGCGCCAGCAGCCAGGCACCCCAAACCTACGAGCAGTACTTC.

The chain is built from TRBV7-9 and TRBJ2-1, with 8 bases lining up with TRBD2. Per germline, CDR1 SEHNR and CDR2 FQNEAQ (reference sequence). This CDR3 is 16 amino acids long. V shed 2 bases and J 8 bases; nucleotides not matched to a gene: 11. The CDR3 coding sequence is TGTGCCAGCAGCTTATCGCGACTAGCGATTTTCGATGAGCAGTTCTTC. Translated, it gives CASSLSRLAIFDEQFF.

This clone was seen a handful of times. The chain carries TRBV7-6 and TRBJ2-1, with TRBD1 matching over 8 bases. The CDR3 runs 14 residues. V shed 1 base and J 5 bases; nucleotides not matched to a gene: 1. Germline CDR1 and CDR2: SGHVS and FNYEAQ. CDR3 sequence (DNA): TGTGCCAGCAGCTTAGGGACAGGGAACAATGAGCAGTTCTTC. Translation: CASSLGTGNNEQFF.

Comment on this clone: One end of the junction does not line up with germline, which may come from a read error. The V gene is TRBV12-5, the J gene TRBJ2-1, with 9 nucleotides matching TRBD1. The CDR3 contains 15 residues. Looked up from germline, CDR1 is LGHNT and CDR2 is FRNRAP. The CDR3 spells CASGLGQGGYTEQFF. CDR3 bases: TGTGCTAGTGGTTTGGGACAGGGGGGATACACTGAGCAGTTCTTC.

A word on this clone: One end of the junction varies from germline; a read error may be responsible. The chain carries TRBV4-2 and TRBJ2-6, with 7 bases lining up with TRBD1. Germline V gene sequence: CDR1 LGHNA, CDR2 YNFKEQ. This CDR3 has 17 amino acids. The CDR3 protein is CASSLGQATSGANILTF. The CDR3 bases are TGTGCCAGCAGCCTCGGACAGGCAACCTCTGGGGCCAACATCCTGACTTTC.

This clone was observed a handful of times. V is TRBV7-2 and J is TRBJ2-7; no clear D. From germline, CDR1 is SGHTA and CDR2 FQGNSA. The CDR3 consists of 13 residues. The germline V and J ends were trimmed by 5 bases and 0 bases, with 8 bases remaining between them. The CDR3 here is CASSQSSSYEQYF. The CDR3 DNA is TGTGCCAGCAGCCAGAGCAGCTCCTACGAGCAGTACTTC. Combining the CDR3 with reference TRBV7-2 and TRBJ2-7 gives the whole variable domain GAGVSQSPSNKVTEKGKDVELRCDPISGHTALYWYRQSLGQGLEFLIYFQGNSAPDKSGLPSDRFSAERTGGSVSTLTIQRTQQEDSAVYLCASSQSSSYEQYFGPGTRLTVT.

The chain has TRBV7-2 and TRBJ2-2, with no clear D. Trimming stripped 5 bases from V and 7 bases from J, with 14 bases between. Germline CDR1 is SGHTA and CDR2 is FQGNSA. CDR3 size: 14 residues. The CDR3 region is CASSTRVNGGELFF. CDR3 nucleotides: TGTGCCAGCAGCACCCGGGTCAATGGCGGGGAGCTGTTTTTT.

This clone has more than one count but fewer than ten. The chain employs TRBV28 and TRBJ2-3; TRBD2 is a possible D gene (6 bases). Deletions cut 2 bases from V and 7 bases from J, with 19 bases between. The CDR3 length is 16 residues. The germline gives CDR1 MDHEN, CDR2 SYDVKM. CDR3 nucleotide sequence: TGTGCCAGCAGTTTAACCGGGGGTCTGAGCAAAAATACGCAGTATTTT. Translated: CASSLTGGLSKNTQYF.

The genes are TRBV7-9 and TRBJ2-1; possibly TRBD1 for D (6 bases). CDR3 length: 15 amino acids. The germline V gene encodes CDR1 SEHNR and CDR2 FQNEAQ (reference sequence). The germline V and J ends were trimmed by 1 base and 4 bases, with 11 bases remaining between them. In nucleotides, the CDR3 is TGTGCCAGCAGCTTAGGAGGGGGAGCGTACAATGAGCAGTTCTTC. Translating gives CASSLGGGAYNEQFF.

As regards this clone: Other DNA sequences in the same sample also yield this CDR3. The chain employs TRBV7-9 and TRBJ2-1; 7 nucleotides agree with TRBD1. This CDR3 is built from 14 residues. The J segment lost 2 bases and the V segment lost 5 bases, leaving 3 bases of the junction unmatched. Germline CDR1 reads SEHNR; CDR2 reads FQNEAQ (reference sequence). CDR3 amino acids: CASSLTGAYNEQFF. The CDR3, as DNA: TGTGCCAGCAGCCTCACAGGGGCCTACAATGAGCAGTTCTTC. Full variable domain (remainder filled in from reference TRBV7-9 and TRBJ2-1): DTGVSQNPRHKITKRGQNVTFRCDPISEHNRLYWYRQTLGQGPEFLTYFQNEAQLEKSRLLSDRFSAERPKGSFSTLEIQRTEQGDSAMYLCASSLTGAYNEQFFGPGTRLTVL.

This clone was counted between two and nine times. The chain is built from TRBV5-1 and TRBJ2-7; TRBD2 is a possible D gene (5 bases). The V and J ends lost 2 bases and 4 bases respectively, with 13 bases between them. This CDR3 contains 14 residues. Germline CDR1 and CDR2: SGHRS and YFSETQ. The CDR3 bases are TGCGCCAGCAGCTTCAGTGGGAGTTCTTACGAGCAGTACTTC. Translating it yields CASSFSGSSYEQYF. Based on the CDR3 plus reference TRBV5-1 and TRBJ2-7, the full variable domain is KAGVTQTPRYLIKTRGQQVTLSCSPISGHRSVSWYQQTPGQGLQFLFEYFSETQRNKGNFPGRFSGRQFSNSRSEMNVSTLELGDSALYLCASSFSGSSYEQYFGPGTRLTVT.

In its sample, this clone was seen a few times. This chain connects TRBV7-2 to TRBJ1-2; D not resolved. V was pared by 5 bases and J by 2 bases, with 15 bases between. The CDR3 has 15 residues. In germline, CDR1 is SGHTA, CDR2 FQGNSA. The DNA for the CDR3 is TGTGCCAGCAGCCCCGCGCGGGTAGGGAACTATGGCTACACCTTC. It translates to CASSPARVGNYGYTF.

The rearrangement joins TRBV28 to TRBJ2-6; 10 nucleotides match TRBD1. The germline CDR1 and CDR2 sequences are MDHEN and SYDVKM. J gave up 1 base and V 5 bases, and 8 bases lay outside the gene matches. This CDR3 is 18 amino acids long. CDR3 in amino acids: CASSQWGQGRSGANVLTF. CDR3 nucleotide sequence: TGTGCCAGCAGTCAATGGGGACAGGGGCGGTCTGGGGCCAACGTCCTGACTTTC. Full variable domain (rest looked up from reference TRBV28 and TRBJ2-6): DVKVTQSSRYLVKRTGEKVFLECVQDMDHENMFWYRQDPGLGLRLIYFSYDVKMKEKGDIPEGYSVSREKKERFSLILESASTNQTSMYLCASSQWGQGRSGANVLTFGAGSRLTVL.